A single sample gave rise to the 11 T cell receptor beta chains below, sequenced in a study of T cell responses to AZD1222 COVID-19 vaccine (dated by TCRdb to the early 2020s). This specimen's time point label, interpreted: baseline before first vaccination. The treatment or condition label here, explained by the study, means: meningococcal conjugate vaccine given as trial control. Preparation of the library involved the immunoSEQ multiplex PCR assay. The immuneACCESS repertoire file appears here via TCRdb, limited to in-frame rearrangements. These files lack a portion of the clones; in checked studies, under half of the deficit traces to unresolved V genes, and the cause of the others is not known. The sample profile shows about 150,000 clones; 88% of them were found once. The top ten clonotypes cover about 3.2% of the sample. Here the sequenced sample was peripheral blood, taken on day 0 of MenACWY control vaccination. These receptors all come from an adult in good health.

The rearrangement links TRBV5-1 to TRBJ2-7; TRBD1 matches at 9 bases. The V gene's germline CDR1 is SGHRS and CDR2 YFSETQ. V lost 4 bases and J lost 0; bases outside the gene matches: 11. The CDR3 contains 17 residues. Written as DNA, the CDR3 is TGCGCCAGCAGCCCGGGACAGGGTTTATCCGTCTCCTACGAGCAGTACTTC. Protein: CASSPGQGLSVSYEQYF.

This chain connects TRBV2 to TRBJ1-5, with unresolved D. The V end lost 1 base, the J end lost 2 bases, and 0 bases lay between the germline ends. The CDR3 extends over 12 amino acids. The V gene's germline CDR1 is SNHLY and CDR2 FYNNEI. CDR3 nucleotides: TGTGCCAGCAGTGAAGGCAATCAGCCCCAGCATTTT. Its translation is CASSEGNQPQHF.

V usage is TRBV4-3 and J usage is TRBJ1-1, with 7 bases lining up with TRBD1. V was clipped by 0 bases and J by 11 bases; unmatched bases: 15. Germline CDR1 LGHNA, CDR2 YSLEER. The length of the CDR3 is 16 residues. In DNA form, the CDR3 reads TGCGCCAGCAGCCAAGAACTCTGGTCTACGGGACAGTGGGCTTTCTTT. Translation gives CASSQELWSTGQWAFF.

The chain links TRBV7-2 to TRBJ1-1; 9 nucleotides align to TRBD1. Germline lookup yields CDR1 SGHTA and CDR2 FQGNSA. V gave up 3 bases and J gave up 4 bases; unmatched junction bases: 6. The CDR3 runs to 15 residues. This chain's CDR3 is CASSFTGGAGTEAFF. CDR3 bases: TGTGCCAGCAGCTTTACAGGGGGCGCGGGCACTGAAGCTTTCTTT.

The chain uses TRBV18 and TRBJ1-4; 7 nucleotides match TRBD1. This CDR3 has 14 amino acids. The germline CDR1 and CDR2 sequences are KGHSH and LQKENI. After removal of 3 bases from V and 7 bases from J, the junction contained 5 bases not matched to a gene. The CDR3 DNA reads TGTGCCAGCTCACCTGACAGGGAGAGTGAAAAACTGTTTTTT. As protein: CASSPDRESEKLFF. The full variable domain, rest sourced from reference TRBV18 and TRBJ1-4, is NAGVMQNPRHLVRRRGQEARLRCSPMKGHSHVYWYRQLPEEGLKFMVYLQKENIIDESGMPKERFSAEFPKEGPSILRIQQVVRGDSAAYFCASSPDRESEKLFFGSGTQLSVL.

The V gene is TRBV5-1, the J gene TRBJ1-1; D call uncertain. V was clipped by 1 base and J by 2 bases, with 6 bases between them. Per the germline V gene, CDR1 is SGHRS and CDR2 is YFSETQ. The CDR3 runs to 13 residues. CDR3 in amino acids: CASSLSSNTEAFF. CDR3 coding DNA: TGCGCCAGCAGCTTGTCCAGTAACACTGAAGCTTTCTTT.

Here the CDR3 DNA reads TGTGCCAGCTCGGTACAACCCGGGACGGGGAATCAGCCCCAGCATTTT. It specifies CASSVQPGTGNQPQHF. The gene calls are TRBV18 and TRBJ1-5; perhaps TRBD1 as D (5 bases). V was pared by 6 bases and J by 4 bases, with 19 bases between. Germline CDR1 reads KGHSH; CDR2 reads LQKENI. CDR3 length: 16 amino acids.

The gene calls are TRBV10-3 and TRBJ2-1; tentative D call: TRBD2 (6 bases). Trimming cost V 2 bases and J 5 bases, with 16 bases left between them. Germline values: CDR1 ENHRY, CDR2 SYGVKD. The CDR3 is 16 residues long. The CDR3, as DNA: TGTGCCATCAGTGAGGGCGGGGCTCCGGGGCACAATGAGCAGTTCTTC. It is translated as CAISEGGAPGHNEQFF.

This rearrangement joins TRBV30 to TRBJ2-2, with D possibly matching TRBD2 (6 bases). Germline V gene sequence: CDR1 GTSNPN, CDR2 SVGIG (reference sequence). Between the trimmed V and J ends, which lost 8 bases and 5 bases, there was a span of 12 bases. The CDR3 has 12 amino acids. CDR3 nucleotides: TGTGCCGGGGGGAGAGGGACCGGGGAGCTGTTTTTT. It is translated as CAGGRGTGELFF.

The chain employs TRBV11-3 and TRBJ2-7, with TRBD2 identical over 10 bases. Germline values: CDR1 SGHNT, CDR2 YENEEA. This CDR3 comprises 14 residues. The trim removed 2 bases at V and 6 bases at J, leaving 4 bases unmatched. In DNA form, the CDR3 reads TGTGCCAGCAGCTTACTAGCGGGAGCAGGCGAGCAGTACTTC. Its translation is CASSLLAGAGEQYF.

The chain couples TRBV25-1 to TRBJ1-6; D is uncertain. The CDR3 length is 13 residues. Trimming pared 4 bases from V and 7 bases from J, leaving 8 bases between. Germline assignment: CDR1 MGHDK and CDR2 SYGVNS. The CDR3 reads CASSGGNNSPLHF. In DNA form, the CDR3 reads TGTGCCAGCAGTGGTGGAAACAATTCACCCCTCCACTTT.